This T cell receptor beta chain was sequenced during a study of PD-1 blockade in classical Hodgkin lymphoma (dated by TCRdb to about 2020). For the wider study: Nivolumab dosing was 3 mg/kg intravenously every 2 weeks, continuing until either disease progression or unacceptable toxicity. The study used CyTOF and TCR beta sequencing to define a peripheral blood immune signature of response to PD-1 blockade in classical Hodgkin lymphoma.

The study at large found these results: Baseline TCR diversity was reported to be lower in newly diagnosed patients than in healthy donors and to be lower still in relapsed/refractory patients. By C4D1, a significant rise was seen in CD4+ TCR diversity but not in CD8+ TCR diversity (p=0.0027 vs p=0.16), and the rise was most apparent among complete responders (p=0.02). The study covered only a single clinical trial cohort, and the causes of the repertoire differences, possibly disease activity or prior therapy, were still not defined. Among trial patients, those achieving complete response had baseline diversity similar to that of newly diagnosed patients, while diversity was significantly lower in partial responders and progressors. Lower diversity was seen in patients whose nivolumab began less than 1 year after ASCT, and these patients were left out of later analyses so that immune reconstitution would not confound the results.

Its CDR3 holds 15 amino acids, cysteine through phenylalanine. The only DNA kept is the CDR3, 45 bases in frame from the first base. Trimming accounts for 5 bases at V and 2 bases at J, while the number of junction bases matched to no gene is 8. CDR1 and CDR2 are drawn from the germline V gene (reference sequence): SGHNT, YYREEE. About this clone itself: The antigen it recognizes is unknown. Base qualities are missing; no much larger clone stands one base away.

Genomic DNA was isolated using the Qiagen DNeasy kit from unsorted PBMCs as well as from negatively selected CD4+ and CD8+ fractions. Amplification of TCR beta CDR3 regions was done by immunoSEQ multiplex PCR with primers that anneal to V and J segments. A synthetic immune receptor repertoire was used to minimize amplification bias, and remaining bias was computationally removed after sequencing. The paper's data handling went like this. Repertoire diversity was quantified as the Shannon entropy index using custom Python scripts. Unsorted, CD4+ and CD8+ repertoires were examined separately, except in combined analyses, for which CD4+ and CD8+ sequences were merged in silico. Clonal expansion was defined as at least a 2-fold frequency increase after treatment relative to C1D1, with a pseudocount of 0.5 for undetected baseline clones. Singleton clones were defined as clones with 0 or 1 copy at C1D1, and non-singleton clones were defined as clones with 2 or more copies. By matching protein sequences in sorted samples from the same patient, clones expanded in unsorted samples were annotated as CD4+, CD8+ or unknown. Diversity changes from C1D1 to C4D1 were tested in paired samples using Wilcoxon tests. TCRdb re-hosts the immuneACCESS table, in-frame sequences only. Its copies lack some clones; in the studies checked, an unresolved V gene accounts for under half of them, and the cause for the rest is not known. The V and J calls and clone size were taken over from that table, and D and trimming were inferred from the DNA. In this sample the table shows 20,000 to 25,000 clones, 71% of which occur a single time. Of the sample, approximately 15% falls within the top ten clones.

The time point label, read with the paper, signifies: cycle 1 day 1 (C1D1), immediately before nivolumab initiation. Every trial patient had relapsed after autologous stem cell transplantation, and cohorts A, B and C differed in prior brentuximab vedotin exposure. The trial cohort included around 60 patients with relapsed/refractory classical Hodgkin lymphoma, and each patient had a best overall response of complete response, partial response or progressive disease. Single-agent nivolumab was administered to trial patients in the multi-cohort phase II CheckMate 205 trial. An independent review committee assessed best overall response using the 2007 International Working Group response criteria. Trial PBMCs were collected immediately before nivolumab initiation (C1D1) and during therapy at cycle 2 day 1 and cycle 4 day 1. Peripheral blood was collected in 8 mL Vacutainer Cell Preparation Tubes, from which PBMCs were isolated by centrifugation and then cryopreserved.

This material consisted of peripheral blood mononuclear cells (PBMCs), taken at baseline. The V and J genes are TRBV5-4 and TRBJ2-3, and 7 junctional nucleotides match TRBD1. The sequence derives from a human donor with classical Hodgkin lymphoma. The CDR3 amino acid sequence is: CASRTPGQTTDTQYF. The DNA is TGTGCCAGCAGAACGCCGGGACAGACCACAGATACGCAGTATTTT.